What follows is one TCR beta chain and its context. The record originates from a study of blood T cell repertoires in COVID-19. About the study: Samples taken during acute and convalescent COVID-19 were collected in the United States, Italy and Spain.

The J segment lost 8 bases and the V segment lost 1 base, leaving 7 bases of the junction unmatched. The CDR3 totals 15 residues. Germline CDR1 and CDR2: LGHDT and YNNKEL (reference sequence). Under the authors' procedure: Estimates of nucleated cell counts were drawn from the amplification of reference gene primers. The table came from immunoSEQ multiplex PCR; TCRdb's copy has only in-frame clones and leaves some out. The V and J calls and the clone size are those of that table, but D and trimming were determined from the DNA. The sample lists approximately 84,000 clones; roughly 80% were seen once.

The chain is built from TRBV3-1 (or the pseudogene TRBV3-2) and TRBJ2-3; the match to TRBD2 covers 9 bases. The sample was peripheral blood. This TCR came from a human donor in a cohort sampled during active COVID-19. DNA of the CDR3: TGTGCCAGCAGCCAAGGGGCTAGCGGGGCGGGTACGCAGTATTTT. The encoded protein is CASSQGASGAGTQYF.